A selection of T cell receptor beta chains follows, all from one sample in a study of T cell repertoires in cytomegalovirus infection. TCRdb called the reads again in MiXCR, with one record for every CDR3 protein. This sample has around 300,000 distinct CDR3 sequences, with 9.5% found just once. What was sequenced was PBMCs. The source is a human donor in good health (CMV status not recorded). Some clones in this sample may be carry-over from other donors' samples. Both conserved end residues are part of each CDR3. The D gene is left open where the match is weak. Size is stated for part of the rows, as once, few or many counts, or as a class when the clone is expanded.

J gene,V gene,clone size,D gene,CDR3 protein,CDR3 DNA
TRBJ2-3,TRBV5-4,many,TRBD1,CASSWTGVSTDTQYF,TGTGCCAGCAGCTGGACAGGGGTTAGCACAGATACGCAGTATTTT
TRBJ2-1,TRBV15,-,TRBD2,CATSSRLAGGSYNEQFF,TGTGCCACCAGCTCCCGACTAGCGGGGGGCTCCTACAATGAGCAGTTCTTC
TRBJ1-4,TRBV7-9,many,-,CASSFGMMNEKLFF,TGTGCCAGCAGCTTTGGCATGATGAATGAAAAACTGTTTTTT
TRBJ1-5,TRBV27,-,-,CASSFTGADQPQHF,TGTGCCAGCAGTTTCACAGGTGCCGATCAGCCCCAGCATTTT
TRBJ2-3,TRBV7-6,many,TRBD2,CASSLGSGIYTDTQYF,TGTGCCAGCAGCTTAGGTAGCGGGATTTACACAGATACGCAGTATTTT
TRBJ2-2,TRBV7-2,many,TRBD1,CASSPPGQMNTGELFF,TGTGCCAGCAGCCCACCGGGACAGATGAACACCGGGGAGCTGTTTTTT
TRBJ1-5,TRBV19,few,-,CASTSAEVLTPQHF,TGTGCCAGTACCTCCGCGGAGGTCCTGACGCCCCAGCATTTT
TRBJ2-5,TRBV7-2,-,-,CASTRWGEEETQYF,TGTGCCAGCACCCGGTGGGGCGAAGAAGAGACCCAGTACTTC
TRBJ1-4,TRBV7-2,many,-,CASSARGLANEKLFF,TGTGCCAGCAGCGCCCGGGGCTTGGCTAATGAAAAACTGTTTTTT
TRBJ2-6,TRBV19,-,TRBD2,CASSPGRGLSGANVLTF,TGTGCCAGTAGCCCCGGGCGGGGGTTGTCTGGGGCCAACGTCCTGACTTTC
TRBJ2-1,TRBV20-1,-,TRBD2,CSARYSGRANEQFF,TGCAGTGCTAGATATAGCGGGAGGGCCAATGAGCAGTTCTTC
TRBJ2-1,TRBV7-2,many,TRBD2,CASSRSSGRIDEQFF,TGTGCCAGCAGTCGGAGTAGCGGGAGAATCGATGAGCAGTTCTTC
TRBJ2-3,TRBV7-9,many,-,CASSDSDTQYF,TGTGCCAGCAGCGACTCAGATACGCAGTATTTT
TRBJ1-2,TRBV25-1,few,TRBD1,CASSETGATNYGYTF,TGTGCCAGCAGTGAAACAGGGGCCACTAACTATGGCTACACCTTC
TRBJ1-2,TRBV20-1,-,-,CSASDRETWGYTF,TGCAGTGCTAGCGACAGAGAGACTTGGGGCTACACCTTC
TRBJ2-1,TRBV12-3/TRBV12-4,many,-,CASSLAGGLYNEQFF,TGTGCCAGCAGTTTAGCGGGGGGGCTATACAATGAGCAGTTCTTC
TRBJ2-1,TRBV28,-,TRBD2,CASGSGIGEQFF,TGTGCCAGTGGTAGCGGGATCGGTGAGCAGTTCTTC
TRBJ2-7,TRBV27,few,-,CASGLGLDEQYF,TGTGCCAGCGGGTTAGGCTTGGACGAGCAGTACTTC
TRBJ2-1,TRBV4-1,few,TRBD1,CASSQDDRDWDEQFF,TGCGCCAGCAGCCAAGACGACAGGGATTGGGATGAGCAGTTCTTC
TRBJ1-1,TRBV5-5,many,-,CASSLKVGMNTEAFF,TGTGCCAGCAGCTTAAAGGTCGGGATGAACACTGAAGCTTTCTTT
TRBJ2-1,TRBV4-2,-,-,CASGTKGESSYNEQFF,TGTGCCAGCGGGACCAAGGGGGAGAGCTCCTACAATGAGCAGTTCTTC
TRBJ2-3,TRBV7-2,many,-,CASSPRRVAVTDTQYF,TGTGCCAGCTCTCCCCGGAGAGTAGCAGTTACGGATACGCAGTATTTT
TRBJ2-1,TRBV7-2,few,-,CASSLAGGTHNEQFF,TGTGCCAGCAGCTTAGCGGGAGGAACCCACAATGAGCAGTTCTTC
TRBJ2-7,TRBV7-9,many,-,CASSWDLTYEQYF,TGTGCCAGCAGCTGGGACTTAACCTACGAGCAGTACTTC
TRBJ2-7,TRBV20-1,-,TRBD2,CSASGNNRGTSGMYEQYF,TGCAGTGCTAGTGGCAACAATCGAGGGACTAGCGGGATGTACGAGCAGTACTTC
TRBJ1-6,TRBV7-2,many,-,CASSPDGVWSPLHF,TGTGCCAGCAGCCCAGACGGGGTATGGTCACCCCTCCACTTT
TRBJ2-1,TRBV10-3,few,TRBD2,CATSVAGVGNEQFF,TGTGCCACCAGCGTAGCGGGAGTAGGGAATGAGCAGTTCTTC